A selection of T cell receptor beta chains follows, all from one sample in a study of cytomegalovirus exposure and HLA in healthy donors. Sequenced by immunoSEQ multiplex PCR; TCRdb stores in-frame clones only, minus some. The sample shows approximately 40,000 clones, around three fifths of them seen only once. Sequences were obtained from PBMCs. The receptors come from a man between 50 and 59 years old in good health and CMV-seropositive. Each CDR3 is given with its conserved first and last residue. The D gene is left open where the match is weak. Part of the rows lack a size; the others show once, few, many or a class for expanded clones.

V	J	size	D	CDR3	DNA
TRBV4-3	TRBJ2-1	.	.	CASSQAGALGHEQFF	TGCGCCAGCAGCCAAGCTGGGGCCTTGGGGCACGAGCAGTTCTTC
TRBV10-2	TRBJ2-7	.	TRBD1	CASRRSGTGASYEQYF	TGCGCCAGCAGGCGTTCCGGGACAGGGGCATCATACGAGCAGTACTTC
TRBV4-3	TRBJ1-2	.	TRBD1	CASSQDGGGLGGRGYTF	TGCGCCAGCAGCCAAGACGGGGGGGGGTTAGGGGGCCGGGGCTACACCTTC
TRBV19	TRBJ1-2	.	TRBD1	CASSTGQGAYGYTF	TGTGCCAGTAGTACGGGACAGGGGGCCTATGGCTACACCTTC
TRBV6-5	TRBJ1-3	.	.	CASSRGQGNTIYF	TGTGCCAGCAGCCGCGGACAGGGAAACACCATATATTTT
TRBV19	TRBJ1-1	.	TRBD1	CASSPRQGGNTEAFF	TGTGCCAGTAGCCCAAGACAGGGTGGGAACACTGAAGCTTTCTTT
TRBV7-2	TRBJ2-7	.	TRBD2	CASSRAGGEYEQYF	TGTGCCAGCAGCCGAGCGGGGGGGGAATACGAGCAGTACTTC
TRBV5-1	TRBJ1-2	.	.	CASSKDTYGYTF	TGCGCCAGCAGCAAGGACACCTATGGCTACACCTTC
TRBV4-3	TRBJ1-2	.	TRBD1	CASSQDRQGLIYGYTF	TGCGCCAGCAGCCAAGATAGACAGGGGCTAATCTATGGCTACACCTTC
TRBV6-5	TRBJ1-1	.	.	CASRRGAGNTEAFF	TGTGCCAGCAGGCGGGGGGCTGGGAACACTGAAGCTTTCTTT
TRBV5-4	TRBJ2-5	few	TRBD1	CASSRQGALETQYF	TGTGCCAGCAGCCGACAGGGGGCGCTCGAGACCCAGTACTTC
TRBV12-5	TRBJ2-1	.	.	CASGLGSGKFF	TGTGCTAGTGGTTTGGGTTCAGGGAAGTTCTTC
TRBV7-6	TRBJ2-7	.	TRBD1	CASSHRTGREQYF	TGTGCCAGCAGCCATCGGACAGGCCGGGAGCAGTACTTC
TRBV7-2	TRBJ2-1	few	TRBD2	CATRTSGGAGYNEQFF	TGTGCCACCAGGACTAGCGGGGGGGCGGGCTACAATGAGCAGTTCTTC
TRBV23-1	TRBJ1-1	few	TRBD1	CASSQPDREGTEAFF	TGCGCCAGCAGTCAACCTGACAGGGAAGGGACTGAAGCTTTCTTT
TRBV5-1	TRBJ1-1	.	.	CASSLEPGVPTEAFF	TGCGCCAGCAGCTTGGAGCCAGGGGTTCCCACTGAAGCTTTCTTT
TRBV27	TRBJ1-1	few	.	CASSYQEGGNTEAFF	TGTGCCAGCAGCTACCAAGAGGGAGGGAACACTGAAGCTTTCTTT
TRBV7-2	TRBJ2-5	few	.	CASSLGHKQETQYF	TGTGCCAGCAGCTTAGGACATAAACAAGAGACCCAGTACTTC
TRBV23-1	TRBJ1-5	.	.	CAGRRGINQPQHF	TGCGCAGGGAGGAGGGGTATCAATCAGCCCCAGCATTTT
TRBV7-8	TRBJ1-2	.	TRBD1	CASSPQGGYYGYTF	TGTGCCAGCAGCCCACAGGGGGGTTACTATGGCTACACCTTC
TRBV7-2	TRBJ1-2	.	.	CASSWWRGGGYTF	TGTGCCAGCAGCTGGTGGAGGGGAGGCGGCTACACCTTC
TRBV7-9	TRBJ2-7	once	TRBD2	CASSLEVGLAHDF	TGTGCCAGCAGCCTGGAAGTGGGACTAGCCCACGACTTC
TRBV10-2	TRBJ2-7	.	TRBD2	CASSGTIDYYEQYF	TGCGCCAGCAGCGGGACTATTGATTACTACGAGCAGTACTTC
TRBV7-2	TRBJ2-2	.	.	CASSLKGANTGELFF	TGTGCCAGCAGCTTAAAGGGGGCGAACACCGGGGAGCTGTTTTTT
TRBV10-3	TRBJ1-4	few	.	CAISRDGGEKLFF	TGTGCCATCAGCCGGGACGGGGGGGAAAAACTGTTTTTT
TRBV7-2	TRBJ2-3	.	TRBD2	CASSTGLAGSEDTQYF	TGTGCCAGCAGCACGGGACTAGCGGGGTCAGAGGATACGCAGTATTTT
TRBV7-2	TRBJ2-5	.	TRBD2	CASSFNLAGEKRETQYF	TGTGCCAGCAGCTTCAACCTAGCGGGGGAAAAGAGAGAGACCCAGTACTTC
TRBV25-1	TRBJ1-1	.	.	CASGFTGNTEAFF	TGTGCCAGCGGTTTTACAGGGAACACTGAAGCTTTCTTT
TRBV10-1	TRBJ1-6	.	.	CASSESKSGGKRPLHF	TGCGCCAGCAGTGAGTCTAAGAGTGGAGGTAAAAGACCCCTCCACTTT
TRBV6-4	TRBJ1-5	.	.	CASSDSGEQPYSRRPQHF	TGTGCCAGCAGTGACTCGGGTGAACAACCCTACTCGCGGCGGCCCCAGCATTTT
TRBV14	TRBJ1-2	.	.	CASSQRGYGYTF	TGTGCCAGCAGCCAAAGGGGCTATGGCTACACCTTC
TRBV6-5	TRBJ1-2	few	.	CASTPGGEWDYGYTF	TGTGCCAGCACCCCCGGGGGGGAGTGGGACTATGGCTACACCTTC
TRBV7-3	TRBJ2-7	.	.	CASSLTAGYEQYF	TGTGCCAGCAGCTTAACGGCGGGGTACGAGCAGTACTTC
TRBV5-5	TRBJ2-7	.	.	CASSLADTTYEQYF	TGTGCCAGCAGCTTGGCCGACACCACCTACGAGCAGTACTTC
TRBV5-1	TRBJ2-3	.	.	CASSKQGRTDTQYF	TGCGCCAGCAGCAAACAGGGACGCACAGATACGCAGTATTTT
TRBV4-3	TRBJ2-3	.	TRBD1	CASSQGPPGTGGGDTQYF	TGCGCCAGCAGCCAAGGGCCTCCCGGGACAGGGGGTGGAGATACGCAGTATTTT
TRBV10-3	TRBJ1-1	.	.	CAISGSGGGAEAFF	TGTGCCATCAGTGGGTCCGGGGGAGGTGCAGAAGCTTTCTTT
TRBV4-1	TRBJ2-1	few	.	CASSQNAVHEQFF	TGCGCCAGCAGCCAAAACGCGGTTCATGAGCAGTTCTTC
TRBV6-6	TRBJ1-2	few	.	CASSFAGAQGYTF	TGTGCCAGCAGTTTCGCGGGGGCGCAAGGCTACACCTTC
TRBV29-1	TRBJ1-1	.	.	CSVEDLQRGGNTEAFF	TGCAGCGTTGAAGATCTTCAACGCGGGGGGAACACTGAAGCTTTCTTT
TRBV11-2	TRBJ1-1	.	TRBD1	CASSFQGQEAFF	TGTGCCAGCAGCTTCCAGGGACAGGAGGCTTTCTTT
TRBV5-1	TRBJ1-2	.	.	CASSLDRSYTF	TGCGCCAGCAGCTTGGACAGGAGCTACACCTTC
TRBV7-2	TRBJ1-4	.	TRBD1	CASSFQTGSNEKLFF	TGTGCCAGCAGCTTCCAGACAGGGTCGAATGAAAAACTGTTTTTT
TRBV6-6	TRBJ2-7	.	TRBD1	CASRNTGQGTYEQYF	TGTGCCAGCAGAAACACGGGACAGGGAACCTACGAGCAGTACTTC
TRBV10-3	TRBJ1-1	.	.	CAITKGAGNTEAFF	TGTGCCATCACCAAAGGGGCAGGGAACACTGAAGCTTTCTTT
TRBV23-1	TRBJ1-4	.	TRBD1	CASRLGQGTRNEKLFF	TGCGCCAGCAGACTCGGACAGGGCACGAGAAATGAAAAACTGTTTTTT
TRBV25-1	TRBJ1-1	.	TRBD1	CASSGNRGFEAFF	TGTGCCAGCAGTGGTAACAGGGGGTTTGAAGCTTTCTTT
TRBV7-6	TRBJ2-3	.	.	CASSSRPGDTQYF	TGTGCCAGCAGCTCCCGCCCGGGAGATACGCAGTATTTT
TRBV27	TRBJ2-7	.	.	CASSFRDTQEQYF	TGTGCCAGCAGTTTCCGGGACACCCAGGAGCAGTACTTC
TRBV16	TRBJ1-1	.	.	CASSRNSGNTEAFF	TGTGCCAGCAGCCGAAATTCGGGGAACACTGAAGCTTTCTTT
TRBV5-1	TRBJ2-7	.	TRBD1	CASSSGTGAYEQYF	TGCGCCAGCAGCTCCGGGACAGGGGCCTACGAGCAGTACTTC
TRBV30	TRBJ2-2	few	.	CARPRAANTGELFF	TGTGCCCGGCCGCGGGCCGCGAACACCGGGGAGCTGTTTTTT
TRBV5-1	TRBJ1-6	once	TRBD1	CASSRFPGQASNSPLHF	TGCGCCAGCAGCCGATTTCCGGGACAGGCGTCAAATTCACCCCTCCACTTT
TRBV5-1	TRBJ2-7	.	TRBD1	CASRGQQGQEQYF	TGCGCCAGCAGGGGACAGCAAGGTCAAGAGCAGTACTTC